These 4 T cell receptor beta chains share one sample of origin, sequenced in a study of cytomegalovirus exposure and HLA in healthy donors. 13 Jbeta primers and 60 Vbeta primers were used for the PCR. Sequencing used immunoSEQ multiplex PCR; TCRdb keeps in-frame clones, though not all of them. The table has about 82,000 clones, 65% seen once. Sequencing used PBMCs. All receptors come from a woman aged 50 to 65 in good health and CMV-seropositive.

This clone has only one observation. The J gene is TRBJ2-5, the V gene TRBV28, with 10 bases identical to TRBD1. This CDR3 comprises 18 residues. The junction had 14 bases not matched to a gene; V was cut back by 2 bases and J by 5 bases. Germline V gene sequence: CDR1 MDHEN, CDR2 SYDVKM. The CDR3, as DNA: TGTGCCAGCAGTTTACCCATGGCCGACAGGGGGCCGTATGAGACCCAGTACTTC. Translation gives CASSLPMADRGPYETQYF.

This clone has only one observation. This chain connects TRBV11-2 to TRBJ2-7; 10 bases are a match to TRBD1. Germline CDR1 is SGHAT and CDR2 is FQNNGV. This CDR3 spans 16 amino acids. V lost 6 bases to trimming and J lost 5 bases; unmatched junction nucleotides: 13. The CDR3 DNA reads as TGTGCCAGCAGTCTCATACCGGGACAGGGGACGGACGAGCAGTACTTC. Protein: CASSLIPGQGTDEQYF.

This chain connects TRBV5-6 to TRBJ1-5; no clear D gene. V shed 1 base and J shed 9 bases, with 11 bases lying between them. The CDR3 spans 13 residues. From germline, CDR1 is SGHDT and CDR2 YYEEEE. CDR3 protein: CASSLKDSGPQHF. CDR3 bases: TGTGCCAGCAGCTTGAAAGATAGCGGGCCCCAGCATTTT.

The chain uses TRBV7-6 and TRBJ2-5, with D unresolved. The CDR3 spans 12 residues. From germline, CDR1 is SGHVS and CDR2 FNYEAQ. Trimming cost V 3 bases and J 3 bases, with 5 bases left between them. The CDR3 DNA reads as TGTGCCAGCAGCTTTCAGGAAGAGACCCAGTACTTC. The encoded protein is CASSFQEETQYF.